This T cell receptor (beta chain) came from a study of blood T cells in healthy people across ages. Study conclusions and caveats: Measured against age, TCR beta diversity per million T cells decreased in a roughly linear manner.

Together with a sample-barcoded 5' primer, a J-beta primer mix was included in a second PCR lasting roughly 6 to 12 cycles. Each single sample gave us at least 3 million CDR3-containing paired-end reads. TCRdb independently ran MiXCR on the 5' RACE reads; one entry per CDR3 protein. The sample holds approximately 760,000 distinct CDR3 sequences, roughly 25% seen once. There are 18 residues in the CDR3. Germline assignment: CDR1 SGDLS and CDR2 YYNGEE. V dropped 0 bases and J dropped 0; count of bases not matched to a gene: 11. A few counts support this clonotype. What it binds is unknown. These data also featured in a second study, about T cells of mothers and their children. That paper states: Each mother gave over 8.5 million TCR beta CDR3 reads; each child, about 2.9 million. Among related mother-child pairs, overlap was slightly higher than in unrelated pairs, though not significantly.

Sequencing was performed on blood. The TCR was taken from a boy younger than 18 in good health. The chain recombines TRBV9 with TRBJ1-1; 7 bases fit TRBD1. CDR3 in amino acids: CASSVDGNRGIMNTEAFF. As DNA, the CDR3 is TGTGCCAGCAGCGTAGACGGTAACAGGGGAATCATGAACACTGAAGCTTTCTTT.